Presented here are 20 T cell receptor beta chains from one specimen sequenced in a study of cytomegalovirus exposure and HLA in healthy donors. Vbeta (60) and Jbeta (13) primers were used in the PCR. Method: immunoSEQ multiplex PCR; TCRdb's copy keeps in-frame clones and lacks some. Across tens of thousands of clones, the top ten clones capture over 15% of the sample. The specimen was PBMCs. The source is a man over 45 in good health and CMV-seropositive.

V usage is TRBV5-4 and J usage is TRBJ2-7, with a weak D call TRBD2 (5 bases). V lost 4 bases to trimming and J lost 3 bases, with 11 bases between them. Germline CDR1 reads SGHNT; CDR2 reads YYREEE (reference sequence). CDR3 size: 13 residues. The CDR3 coding sequence is TGTGCCAGCAGCAGGCGAGGGATCTACGAGCAGTACTTC. Translating it yields CASSRRGIYEQYF.

The chain uses TRBV19 and TRBJ2-5; 11 bases fit TRBD2. The J call may be wrong; the DNA end is better matched by TRBJ2-7. The CDR3 covers 14 residues. CDR1 and CDR2 from the germline V gene are LNHDA and SQIVND (reference sequence). The CDR3 bases are TGTGCCAGTAGTGGGACTAGCGGCCCCTACGAGCAGTACTTC. Translation gives CASSGTSGPYEQYF.

This chain uses TRBV7-3 with TRBJ2-1; perhaps TRBD2 as D (6 bases). The germline gives CDR1 SGHTA, CDR2 FQGTGA. V was trimmed by 5 bases and J by 0 bases, leaving 14 bases between them. There are 16 residues in the CDR3. The CDR3: CASSAGTSSSYNEQFF. CDR3 nucleotides: TGTGCCAGCAGCGCCGGGACTTCTAGCTCCTACAATGAGCAGTTCTTC. Together with reference TRBV7-3 and TRBJ2-1, the CDR3 gives the full variable domain: GAGVSQTPSNKVTEKGKYVELRCDPISGHTALYWYRQSLGQGPEFLIYFQGTGAADDSGLPNDRFFAVRPEGSVSTLKIQRTERGDSAVYLCASSAGTSSSYNEQFFGPGTRLTVL.

The CDR3 loop is CASSELQSGGPYNEQFF. In nucleotides, the CDR3 is TGTGCCAGCAGTGAATTACAGTCGGGAGGACCCTACAATGAGCAGTTCTTC. The chain has TRBV25-1 and TRBJ2-1; 7 positions match TRBD2. The CDR3 loop spans 17 amino acids. J lost 2 bases, V lost 1 base, and 8 bases had no gene match. Germline V lookup: CDR1 MGHDK, CDR2 SYGVNS.

The rearrangement uses TRBV28 and TRBJ1-1, with TRBD1 matching over 8 bases. Germline V gene lookup returns CDR1 MDHEN and CDR2 SYDVKM. This CDR3 has 15 residues. V lost 5 bases to trimming and J lost 5 bases; unmatched junction nucleotides: 10. The DNA of the CDR3 is TGTGCCAGCAGTGCGGGACAGGCGGGCGGTACTGAAGCTTTCTTT. Amino acid sequence: CASSAGQAGGTEAFF.

The chain is built from TRBV4-1 and TRBJ1-1, with D maybe TRBD1 (6 bases). V lost 1 base to trimming and J lost 11 bases, with 17 bases between them. The CDR3 spans 14 residues. CDR1 MGHRA and CDR2 YSYEKL come from the germline V gene. DNA of the CDR3: TGCGCCAGCAGCCAAGTCGGTCGGGGGGCGGGTGCTTTCTTT. It specifies CASSQVGRGAGAFF.

CDR3 region: CASSPNLGLAGEEYNEQFF. CDR3 bases: TGTGCCAGCTCACCAAACCTTGGACTAGCGGGAGAGGAATACAATGAGCAGTTCTTC. The chain recombines TRBV18 with TRBJ2-1; 13 bases align to TRBD2. Trimming took 2 bases from V and 4 from J; bases not matched to a gene: 11. The CDR3 consists of 19 residues. Germline lookup yields CDR1 KGHSH and CDR2 LQKENI.

The gene calls are TRBV11-2 and TRBJ2-7; D may be TRBD1 (6 bases). Germline V gives CDR1 SGHAT, CDR2 FQNNGV. This CDR3 contains 13 residues. Trimming removed 5 bases at V and 3 bases at J, with 11 bases between. In nucleotides, the CDR3 is TGTGCCAGCAGCGACAGGATCAACTACGAGCAGTACTTC. This gives the protein CASSDRINYEQYF.

The rearrangement uses TRBV6-1 and TRBJ2-1; the match to TRBD2 covers 9 bases. V lost 6 bases, J lost 2 bases, and 5 bases stayed unmatched. CDR3 size: 15 residues. Germline CDR1 and CDR2: MNHNS and SASEGT. For the CDR3, the DNA is TGTGCCAGCAGGTTCAGCGGGGGGACCTACAATGAGCAGTTCTTC. Translating it yields CASRFSGGTYNEQFF.

This CDR3 is CASSLVVLNILAQETQYF. DNA of the CDR3: TGTGCCAGCAGCTTAGTTGTCCTGAATATTCTAGCGCAAGAGACCCAGTACTTC. V and J are TRBV7-8 and TRBJ2-5; a possible D gene is TRBD2 (6 bases). CDR3 length equals 18 residues. V was trimmed by 1 base and J by 2 bases, leaving 20 bases between them. The germline V gene encodes CDR1 SGHVS and CDR2 FQNEAQ.

The chain combines TRBV4-1 with TRBJ2-2; the match to TRBD2 covers 14 bases. Germline V gene lookup returns CDR1 MGHRA and CDR2 YSYEKL. V lost 4 bases, J lost 7 bases, and 17 bases stayed unmatched. The CDR3 runs 20 residues. The CDR3 spells CASSPGGTRLAGGSGGELFF. In nucleotides, the CDR3 is TGCGCCAGCAGCCCGGGAGGGACCCGACTAGCGGGAGGGTCGGGCGGGGAGCTGTTTTTT.

The chain carries TRBV4-2 and TRBJ2-3; 12 nucleotides match TRBD2. J lost 0 bases, V lost 2 bases, and 3 bases had no gene match. CDR1 and CDR2 (germline): LGHNA, YNFKEQ. This CDR3 spans 17 amino acids. The CDR3 DNA follows: TGTGCCAGCAGCCAATCCACTAGCGGGAGGAGCACAGATACGCAGTATTTT. Translated: CASSQSTSGRSTDTQYF.

The genes are TRBV18 and TRBJ1-2; D is perhaps TRBD1 (6 bases). Germline V CDR1 and CDR2: KGHSH, LQKENI. The CDR3 has 14 residues. V dropped 6 bases and J dropped 4 bases, with 15 bases sitting between them. DNA of the CDR3: TGTGCCAGCTCGCCTGACAGGATCCTCTATGGCTACACCTTC. Its protein product is CASSPDRILYGYTF.

The chain couples TRBV19 to TRBJ2-6; D is possibly TRBD1 (5 bases). CDR1 LNHDA and CDR2 SQIVND come from the germline V gene (reference sequence). The CDR3 totals 16 residues. Deletions cut 4 bases from V and 1 base from J, with 11 bases between. The CDR3 sequence is CASSRQTLSGANVLTF. The DNA of the CDR3 is TGTGCCAGTAGTAGACAGACCCTGTCTGGGGCCAACGTCCTGACTTTC.

Concerning this clone itself: At one end, the junction sequence differs from germline, possibly due to a read error. The V call is TRBV6-5, the J call TRBJ1-2; 10 positions match TRBD1. The V gene's germline CDR1 is MNHEY and CDR2 SVGAGI. The CDR3 sequence is 13 residues long. The CDR3: CASSAPGQGHEYF. The DNA for the CDR3 is TGTGCCAGCAGTGCACCGGGACAGGGGCACGAATACTTC.

V usage is TRBV4-3 and J usage is TRBJ1-2; no clear D gene. The V gene's germline CDR1 is LGHNA and CDR2 YSLEER. Trimming removed 4 bases from V and 0 bases from J, with 12 bases in between. The CDR3 is made up of 15 amino acids. The DNA of the CDR3 is TGCGCCAGCAGCCCCGACGCGGTAACTAACTATGGCTACACCTTC. Encoded protein: CASSPDAVTNYGYTF.

The rearrangement uses TRBV7-9 and TRBJ1-1, with D possibly TRBD1 on 5 matching bases. The CDR3 has 14 amino acids. CDR1 is SEHNR and CDR2 is FQNEAQ in the germline V gene (reference sequence). Trimming left V 1 base short and J 4 bases short, with 10 bases between. The CDR3 DNA reads as TGTGCCAGCAGCTTAGGTTGGGGGGGCACTGAAGCTTTCTTT. Translation gives CASSLGWGGTEAFF.

The chain couples TRBV19 to TRBJ2-7; tentatively, D is TRBD2 (6 bases). CDR1 and CDR2 (germline): LNHDA, SQIVND (reference sequence). The germline V and J ends were trimmed by 5 bases and 2 bases, with 13 bases remaining between them. The CDR3 totals 14 residues. Written as DNA, the CDR3 is TGTGCCAGTAGTGTCGGGACTTCTACCTACGAGCAGTACGTC. This gives the protein CASSVGTSTYEQYV.

This chain links TRBV13 with TRBJ1-1; 8 bases line up with TRBD1. Per the germline V gene, CDR1 is PRHDT and CDR2 is FYEKMQ (reference sequence). The CDR3 runs to 14 residues. V was pared by 6 bases and J by 2 bases, with 5 bases of the junction left unmatched. CDR3: CASSYDRGNTEAFF. DNA for the CDR3: TGTGCCAGCAGTTACGACAGGGGAAACACTGAAGCTTTCTTT. Full variable domain (rest looked up from reference TRBV13 and TRBJ1-1): AAGVIQSPRHLIKEKRETATLKCYPIPRHDTVYWYQQGPGQDPQFLISFYEKMQSDKGSIPDRFSAQQFSDYHSELNMSSLELGDSALYFCASSYDRGNTEAFFGQGTRLTVV.

The chain links TRBV25-1 to TRBJ1-1; D remains unclear. Trimming removed 8 bases from V and 7 bases from J, with 14 bases in between. CDR3 length: 12 amino acids. Germline CDR1 is MGHDK and CDR2 is SYGVNS. The CDR3 sequence is CASGGMGFEAFF. As DNA, the CDR3 is TGTGCCAGCGGCGGGATGGGATTTGAAGCTTTCTTT.